The 10 T cell receptor beta chains presented below share a single source sample, sequenced in a study of graft-versus-host responses after intestinal transplantation. Clones were sequenced by immunoSEQ multiplex PCR, and TCRdb holds only the in-frame ones, with some missing. Of about 9,600 clones listed, nearly 95% are singletons. Source: bone marrow, taken roughly 500 days after intestinal transplantation. These receptors were collected from a human patient who received an intestinal transplant, so some T cells may come from the graft donor.

The rearrangement joins TRBV6-1 to TRBJ1-1, with D hard to call. In germline, CDR1 is MNHNS, CDR2 SASEGT. Between the trimmed V and J ends, which lost 1 base and 0 bases, there was a span of 12 bases. The CDR3 has 16 amino acids. CDR3 amino acids: CASSEVGGWVNTEAFF. The CDR3 nucleotides read TGTGCCAGCAGTGAAGTGGGAGGGTGGGTGAACACTGAAGCTTTCTTT.

The chain is built from TRBV11-3 and TRBJ1-2, with no clear D. This CDR3 spans 16 amino acids. From germline, CDR1 is SGHNT and CDR2 YENEEA. The V end was cut by 5 bases, the J end by 6 bases, with 22 bases between. The CDR3: CASSPLSSAPPHGYTF. The CDR3 DNA sequence: TGTGCCAGCAGCCCACTGTCGTCAGCCCCTCCCCATGGCTACACCTTC.

The rearrangement uses TRBV7-2 and TRBJ2-3; D gene ambiguous. CDR1 and CDR2 (germline): SGHTA, FQGNSA. V was trimmed by 2 bases and J by 4 bases, leaving 7 bases between them. This CDR3 has 13 residues. CDR3 DNA sequence: TGTGCCAGCAGCTTAAGCCAGGCAGATACGCAGTATTTT. It yields the protein CASSLSQADTQYF.

The chain couples TRBV15 to TRBJ2-2; perhaps D is TRBD1 or TRBD2 (5 bases each). With 0 bases removed from V and 5 bases from J, the gap between germline ends came to 7 bases. The CDR3 is 14 amino acids. Germline V gene data show CDR1 as LNHNV and CDR2 as YYDKDF (reference sequence). CDR3 bases: TGTGCCACCAGCAGAGATGAGGGGACCGGGGAGCTGTTTTTT. This codes for CATSRDEGTGELFF. Drawing the rest from reference TRBV15 and TRBJ2-2, the complete variable domain is DAMVIQNPRYQVTQFGKPVTLSCSQTLNHNVMYWYQQKSSQAPKLLFHYYDKDFNNEADTPDNFQSRRPNTSFCFLDIRSPGLGDTAMYLCATSRDEGTGELFFGEGSRLTVL.

This chain uses TRBV28 with TRBJ2-1, with D tentatively TRBD2 (8 bases). The V end lost 6 bases, the J end lost 5 bases, and 14 bases lay between the germline ends. CDR1 is MDHEN, CDR2 SYDVKM, per germline. This CDR3 spans 14 amino acids. In DNA form, the CDR3 reads TGTGCCAGCAGAAGTAGCGGGACAGACAATGAGCAGTTCTTC. Protein sequence: CASRSSGTDNEQFF.

This clone was detected once. The chain uses TRBV11-3 and TRBJ2-7; a weak D match, TRBD1 (5 bases). Germline CDR1 is SGHNT and CDR2 is YENEEA. V lost 5 bases and J 1 base, leaving 12 bases between the germline ends. The CDR3 loop spans 14 amino acids. CDR3 protein: CASSLREGSYEQYF. CDR3 DNA: TGTGCCAGCAGCCTCAGGGAAGGGTCCTACGAGCAGTACTTC.

The rearrangement links TRBV19 to TRBJ2-7, with 7 bases matching TRBD1. The V and J ends lost 7 bases and 1 base, in that order; junction bases with no gene match: 4. CDR1 and CDR2 (germline): LNHDA, SQIVND (reference sequence). This CDR3 contains 13 residues. DNA for the CDR3: TGTGCCAGTATGAGACAGGGTTCCTACGAGCAGTACTTC. Its translation is CASMRQGSYEQYF.

The CDR3 protein is CASSLLTGGRYEQYF. The DNA of the CDR3 is TGTGCCAGCAGTCTCCTGACAGGGGGCCGATACGAGCAGTACTTC. The rearrangement links TRBV6-1 to TRBJ2-7; TRBD1 matches at 10 bases. There are 15 residues in the CDR3. The trim removed 5 bases at V and 4 bases at J, leaving 8 bases unmatched. The germline CDR1 and CDR2 sequences are MNHNS and SASEGT.

This chain uses TRBV19 with TRBJ2-1; D uncertain. Per the germline V gene, CDR1 is LNHDA and CDR2 is SQIVND (reference sequence). Deletions cut 1 base from V and 3 bases from J, with 4 bases between. The CDR3 runs 13 residues. CDR3 sequence reads: CASSIVGYNEQFF. The CDR3, as DNA: TGTGCCAGTAGTATAGTCGGCTACAATGAGCAGTTCTTC. Using reference TRBV19 and TRBJ2-1 for the parts outside the CDR3, the full variable domain is DGGITQSPKYLFRKEGQNVTLSCEQNLNHDAMYWYRQDPGQGLRLIYYSQIVNDFQKGDIAEGYSVSREKKESFPLTVTSAQKNPTAFYLCASSIVGYNEQFFGPGTRLTVL.

This clone was seen more than once but under ten times. The chain uses TRBV5-6 and TRBJ1-5; D perhaps matches TRBD1 (6 bases). The CDR3 length is 17 residues. Deletions cut 2 bases from V and 6 bases from J, with 21 bases between. Germline CDR1 is SGHDT and CDR2 is YYEEEE. CDR3 sequence: CASSLGGGTRFGQPQHF. DNA for the CDR3: TGTGCCAGCAGCTTAGGGGGGGGAACCAGGTTCGGTCAGCCCCAGCATTTT.